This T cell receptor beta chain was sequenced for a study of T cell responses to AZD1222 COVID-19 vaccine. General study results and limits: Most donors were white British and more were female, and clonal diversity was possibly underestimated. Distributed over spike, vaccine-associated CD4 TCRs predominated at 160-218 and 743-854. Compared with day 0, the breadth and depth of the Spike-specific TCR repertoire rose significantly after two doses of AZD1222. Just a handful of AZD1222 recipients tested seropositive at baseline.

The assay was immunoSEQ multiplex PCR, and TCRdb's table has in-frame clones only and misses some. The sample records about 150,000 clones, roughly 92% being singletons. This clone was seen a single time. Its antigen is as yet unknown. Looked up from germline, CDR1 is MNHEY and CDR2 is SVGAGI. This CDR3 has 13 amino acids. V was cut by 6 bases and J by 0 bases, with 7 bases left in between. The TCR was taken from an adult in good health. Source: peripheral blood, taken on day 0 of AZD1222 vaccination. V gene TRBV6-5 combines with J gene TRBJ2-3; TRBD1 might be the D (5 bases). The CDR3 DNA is TGTGCCAGCAGGGCAGGGAGCACAGATACGCAGTATTTT. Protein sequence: CASRAGSTDTQYF.